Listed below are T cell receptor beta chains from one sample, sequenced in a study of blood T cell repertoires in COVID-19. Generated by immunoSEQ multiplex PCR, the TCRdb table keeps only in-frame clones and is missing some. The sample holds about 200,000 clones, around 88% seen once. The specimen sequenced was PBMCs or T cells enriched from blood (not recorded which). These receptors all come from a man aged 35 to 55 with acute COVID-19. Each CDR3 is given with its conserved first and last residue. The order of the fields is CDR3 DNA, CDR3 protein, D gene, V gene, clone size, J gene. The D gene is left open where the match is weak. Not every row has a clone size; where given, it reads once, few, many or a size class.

TGTGCCAGCAGTTTGGTGGGAGCGAGCACCGGGGAGCTGTTTTTT | CASSLVGASTGELFF | . | TRBV28 | . | TRBJ2-2
TGTGCCACCAGCAGAAAGGGGACAGGGGCCCCCTACGAGCAGTACTTC | CATSRKGTGAPYEQYF | TRBD1 | TRBV15 | few | TRBJ2-7
TGTGCCAGCAGTTTATCGGGGGGACGCGGCTACACCTTC | CASSLSGGRGYTF | . | TRBV28 | . | TRBJ1-2
TGTGCCAGCTCACCCGGGTGGACTCTCGTGATCGGGGAGCTGTTTTTT | CASSPGWTLVIGELFF | . | TRBV18 | . | TRBJ2-2
TGTGCCAGCAGCCCGACAGGGGGGTACGGCTACACCTTC | CASSPTGGYGYTF | TRBD1 | TRBV27 | once | TRBJ1-2
TGTGCCAGCAGCTTAGGTCGGGGTTCCTACGAGCAGTACTTC | CASSLGRGSYEQYF | . | TRBV7-9 | . | TRBJ2-7
TGCGCCAGCAGCCTCACAGTGAACACTGAAGCTTTCTTT | CASSLTVNTEAFF | . | TRBV5-1 | . | TRBJ1-1
TGTGCCAGCAGCGCGGAGACAGGTGGGGGTGAAAAACTGTTTTTT | CASSAETGGGEKLFF | . | TRBV9 | . | TRBJ1-4
TGCAGTGCTAGTAAGGGACTAGCCAAAAACATTCAGTACTTC | CSASKGLAKNIQYF | . | TRBV20-1 | . | TRBJ2-4
TGTGCCAGCTTACCGACTAGCGGGGACCGCTACGAGCAGTACTTC | CASLPTSGDRYEQYF | TRBD2 | TRBV18 | . | TRBJ2-7
TGTGCCACCAGCAGAGCCTCAGGTGTAACCGAGCAGTACTTC | CATSRASGVTEQYF | . | TRBV15 | . | TRBJ2-7
TGTGCCAGCAGTTTCCGGAGGGAGCACGAGCAGTACTTC | CASSFRREHEQYF | . | TRBV27 | . | TRBJ2-7
TGTGCCAGCAGCCCTGGACTGGGGCCCCAGCATTTT | CASSPGLGPQHF | . | TRBV7-9 | . | TRBJ1-5
TGTGCCAGTAGTCCCCCCCAGGACACTGAAGCTTTCTTT | CASSPPQDTEAFF | . | TRBV19 | . | TRBJ1-1
TGTGCCAGCAGTGAGCTACTAGAGGGCGAGCAGTACTTC | CASSELLEGEQYF | . | TRBV6-1 | . | TRBJ2-7
TGTGCCAGCAGTCTCATTACGACAGGCGGGAGGGAGACCCAGTACTTC | CASSLITTGGRETQYF | TRBD2 | TRBV28 | . | TRBJ2-5
TGTGCCAGCGAGCCGTGGACATCCGCCGGGAACACCGGGGAGCTGTTTTTT | CASEPWTSAGNTGELFF | . | TRBV11-3 | . | TRBJ2-2
TGTGCCATAGCAGGGGGAAACACCATATATTTT | CAIAGGNTIYF | . | TRBV2 | . | TRBJ1-3
TGTGCCAGCAGCAAAGATCGACAGGGAAACACCATATATTTT | CASSKDRQGNTIYF | . | TRBV21-1 | . | TRBJ1-3
TGTGCCAGCAGCTTATTTTTTGCGGGGGCTTCTGGAAACACCATATATTTT | CASSLFFAGASGNTIYF | . | TRBV7-2 | . | TRBJ1-3
TGTGCCAGCAGCGCAGAAGACAGCTATCAGCCCCAGCATTTT | CASSAEDSYQPQHF | . | TRBV9 | . | TRBJ1-5
TGTGCCAGCAGTCCGAGCTCCTACAATGAGCAGTTCTTC | CASSPSSYNEQFF | . | TRBV2 | . | TRBJ2-1